The 20 T cell receptor beta chains below all came from one sample that was sequenced in a study of blood T cell repertoires in COVID-19. This table comes from immunoSEQ multiplex PCR, and its TCRdb copy is limited to in-frame clones, with some not included. The sample consists of roughly 220,000 clones, roughly 90% of them appearing once. The sample consisted of peripheral blood. All receptors come from a young man who had recovered from COVID-19.

This chain links TRBV25-1 with TRBJ2-7, with 10 bases matching TRBD2. V shed 7 bases, J shed 4 bases, and the junction held 7 bases outside the gene matches. The germline CDR1 and CDR2 sequences are MGHDK and SYGVNS. The CDR3 runs 14 residues. CDR3: CASTRTSGAYEQYF. CDR3 nucleotides: TGTGCCAGCACCCGAACTAGCGGGGCGTACGAGCAGTACTTC.

This sequence joins TRBV7-9 and TRBJ1-1; the D gene is possibly TRBD1 (5 bases). Germline lookup yields CDR1 SEHNR and CDR2 FQNEAQ (reference sequence). This CDR3 has 17 residues. V lost 3 bases and J lost 1, with 18 bases in between. The DNA of the CDR3 is TGTGCCAGCAGCTTTCTGGCAGGGCTCGGGCAGAACACTGAAGCTTTCTTT. Translation: CASSFLAGLGQNTEAFF.

The J gene is TRBJ1-1, the V gene TRBV2; D may be TRBD1 (6 bases). V lost 6 bases, J lost 0 bases, and 17 bases lay in between. Germline-derived CDR1 and CDR2 are SNHLY and FYNNEI. CDR3 length equals 16 residues. The CDR3 nucleotides are TGTGCCAGCAGGCCCATACCACAGGGAGTGAACACTGAAGCTTTCTTT. Translation: CASRPIPQGVNTEAFF.

This chain's CDR3 is CASRGGARVGGELFF. DNA of the CDR3: TGTGCCAGCCGCGGGGGGGCCAGGGTGGGCGGGGAGCTGTTTTTT. The V gene is TRBV7-2, the J gene TRBJ2-2, with TRBD2 matching 9 bases. V lost 8 bases and J lost 7; bases outside the gene matches: 11. CDR1 is SGHTA and CDR2 is FQGNSA in the germline V gene. This CDR3 comprises 15 residues. Using reference TRBV7-2 and TRBJ2-2 for the parts outside the CDR3, the full variable domain is GAGVSQSPSNKVTEKGKDVELRCDPISGHTALYWYRQSLGQGLEFLIYFQGNSAPDKSGLPSDRFSAERTGGSVSTLTIQRTQQEDSAVYLCASRGGARVGGELFFGEGSRLTVL.

In this sample, this clone turned up once. The chain joins TRBV19 to TRBJ2-7; TRBD2 aligns across 10 bases. V was clipped by 3 bases and J by 3 bases; unmatched bases: 5. Germline V gene lookup returns CDR1 LNHDA and CDR2 SQIVND (reference sequence). The CDR3 spans 15 residues. CDR3: CASSMGLAGVYEQYF. The DNA of the CDR3 is TGTGCCAGTAGTATGGGGCTAGCGGGGGTCTACGAGCAGTACTTC.

This rearrangement joins TRBV11-3 to TRBJ1-4, with a possible D match to TRBD1 (5 bases). V lost 3 bases to trimming and J lost 8 bases, with 19 bases between them. Germline lookup yields CDR1 SGHNT and CDR2 YENEEA. This CDR3 comprises 16 residues. The CDR3 region is CASSFHNRGKGEKLFF. CDR3 nucleotide sequence: TGTGCCAGCAGCTTCCACAACCGGGGGAAGGGGGAAAAACTGTTTTTT.

This rearrangement joins TRBV21-1 to TRBJ1-6; the D call TRBD1 from the table was never checked on the DNA. TRBV21-1 is a known pseudogene. This CDR3 has 15 residues. In nucleotides, the CDR3 is TGTGCCAGCAGCATACCCGGGACAGGAGGTTCACCCCTCCACTTT. This sequence encodes CASSIPGTGGSPLHF.

V gene TRBV7-6 combines with J gene TRBJ1-2; no clear D gene. CDR1 and CDR2 from the germline V gene are SGHVS and FNYEAQ. V was trimmed by 8 bases and J by 0 bases, leaving 13 bases between them. This CDR3 contains 14 residues. The CDR3 is CASGQPSANYGYTF. The DNA of the CDR3 is TGTGCCAGCGGGCAGCCGTCCGCTAACTATGGCTACACCTTC.

To note about this clone: Additional DNA sequences in this sample encode the identical CDR3. The chain combines TRBV9 with TRBJ2-2; perhaps TRBD1 as D (5 bases). The germline V gene encodes CDR1 SGDLS and CDR2 YYNGEE. This CDR3 is 14 amino acids long. Trimming cost V 0 bases and J 2 bases, with 5 bases left between them. CDR3 nucleotide sequence: TGTGCCAGCAGCGTAGGGACAAACACCGGGGAGCTGTTTTTT. Translation gives CASSVGTNTGELFF.

This chain connects TRBV12-3 or TRBV12-4 to TRBJ1-1, with unresolved D. Trimming cost V 2 bases and J 1 base, with 5 bases left between them. This CDR3 is 13 amino acids long. The CDR3 sequence: CASSLRGNTEAFF. The CDR3 bases are TGTGCCAGCAGTTTACGCGGGAACACTGAAGCTTTCTTT.

The V call is TRBV6-5, the J call TRBJ1-6; tentative D call: TRBD1 (5 bases). Germline CDR1 and CDR2: MNHEY and SVGAGI. The ends were cut back, 2 bases at V and 9 bases at J, with 14 bases in the middle. The CDR3 has 15 amino acids. The CDR3 reads CASSYLGQGGSPLHF. CDR3 DNA: TGTGCCAGCAGTTACCTAGGGCAGGGAGGTTCACCCCTCCACTTT.

This chain joins TRBV5-1 and TRBJ1-1; 8 bases align to TRBD1. Trimming took 0 bases from V and 5 from J; bases not matched to a gene: 15. This CDR3 has 18 residues. The germline V gene has CDR1 SGHRS and CDR2 YFSETQ. Here the CDR3 reads CASSLEPGGRGLGTEAFF. CDR3 DNA: TGCGCCAGCAGCTTGGAGCCGGGGGGCAGGGGGCTCGGTACTGAAGCTTTCTTT.

CDR3 loop: CASSSYNEQFF. The CDR3 region has the DNA TGTGCCAGCTCGTCTTACAATGAGCAGTTCTTC. The chain combines TRBV18 with TRBJ2-1; D not resolved. Germline V gene sequence: CDR1 KGHSH, CDR2 LQKENI. This CDR3 has 11 amino acids. V lost 6 bases, J lost 4 bases, and 4 bases lay in between.

The chain has TRBV2 and TRBJ2-7, with a possible D match to TRBD2 (6 bases). Trimming left V 6 bases short and J 5 bases short, with 17 bases between. The CDR3 is 14 amino acids. Germline values: CDR1 SNHLY, CDR2 FYNNEI. The CDR3 DNA sequence: TGTGCCAGCAGGCCGGGACTCTCGTCAGACGAGCAGTACTTC. Encoded protein: CASRPGLSSDEQYF.

The chain couples TRBV5-1 to TRBJ2-7, with 7 bases lining up with TRBD2. There are 16 residues in the CDR3. Germline CDR1 reads SGHRS; CDR2 reads YFSETQ. The trim removed 0 bases at V and 1 base at J, leaving 7 bases unmatched. The CDR3 spells CASSLAGVSGSYEQYF. The CDR3 nucleotides read TGCGCCAGCAGCTTGGCAGGAGTTAGCGGGTCCTACGAGCAGTACTTC. The full variable domain, with the rest looked up from reference TRBV5-1 and TRBJ2-7, is KAGVTQTPRYLIKTRGQQVTLSCSPISGHRSVSWYQQTPGQGLQFLFEYFSETQRNKGNFPGRFSGRQFSNSRSEMNVSTLELGDSALYLCASSLAGVSGSYEQYFGPGTRLTVT.

This clone was picked up a small number of times. CDR3 coding DNA: TGTGCCAGCTCTGGGGCAGGGGGCAATCAGCCCCAGCATTTT. This translates into CASSGAGGNQPQHF. The V call is TRBV6-5, the J call TRBJ1-5; D is perhaps TRBD1 (6 bases). The germline gives CDR1 MNHEY, CDR2 SVGAGI. The CDR3 spans 14 residues. The V end lost 8 bases, the J end lost 2 bases, and 13 bases lay between the germline ends.

This clone was seen only once. The J gene is TRBJ1-1, the V gene TRBV11-2; D ambiguous. Trimming removed 1 base at V and 6 bases at J, with 15 bases between. This CDR3 spans 15 amino acids. Germline V gene sequence: CDR1 SGHAT, CDR2 FQNNGV. CDR3 DNA: TGTGCCAGCAGCTTAGCGGCCTCTAGGCGTCCTGAAGCTTTCTTT. Protein product: CASSLAASRRPEAFF.

V and J are TRBV6-5 and TRBJ2-2; 9 nucleotides match TRBD2. CDR3 length: 13 residues. The germline V gene has CDR1 MNHEY and CDR2 SVGAGI. DNA of the CDR3: TGTGCTCGCGGGGGGGTTAACACCGGGGAGCTGTTTTTT. Translating gives CARGGVNTGELFF.

Many counts were recorded for this clone. The chain links TRBV6-2 or TRBV6-3 to TRBJ2-5; 9 positions agree with TRBD2. The V gene's germline CDR1 is MNHEY and CDR2 SVGEGT. This CDR3 comprises 16 residues. Trimming at V came to 0 bases and at J to 5 bases, leaving 7 bases not matched to a gene. CDR3 sequence: CASSYSVLAGQETQYF. CDR3 bases: TGTGCCAGCAGTTACTCAGTACTAGCGGGTCAGGAGACCCAGTACTTC.

J is TRBJ1-2 and V is TRBV7-6; D is unresolved. Trimming took off 2 bases at V and 3 bases at J, with 10 bases between the two ends. CDR3 length: 14 amino acids. CDR1 and CDR2 (germline): SGHVS, FNYEAQ. Here the CDR3 reads CASSLQAPDYGYTF. The CDR3 DNA follows: TGTGCCAGCAGCTTACAGGCACCGGACTATGGCTACACCTTC.